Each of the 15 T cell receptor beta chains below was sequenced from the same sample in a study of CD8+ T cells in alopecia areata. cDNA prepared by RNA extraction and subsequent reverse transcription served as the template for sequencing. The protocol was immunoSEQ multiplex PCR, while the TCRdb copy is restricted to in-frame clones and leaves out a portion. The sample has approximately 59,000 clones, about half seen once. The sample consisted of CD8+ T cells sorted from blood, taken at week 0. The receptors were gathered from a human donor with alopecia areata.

The CDR3 region is CASSGVDRLHEQYF. DNA for the CDR3: TGTGCCAGCAGTGGCGTCGACAGACTCCACGAGCAGTACTTC. V gene TRBV5-6 combines with J gene TRBJ2-7, with D tentatively TRBD1 (5 bases). The CDR3 runs to 14 residues. Trimming pared 5 bases from V and 5 bases from J, leaving 17 bases between. Germline V gene data show CDR1 as SGHDT and CDR2 as YYEEEE.

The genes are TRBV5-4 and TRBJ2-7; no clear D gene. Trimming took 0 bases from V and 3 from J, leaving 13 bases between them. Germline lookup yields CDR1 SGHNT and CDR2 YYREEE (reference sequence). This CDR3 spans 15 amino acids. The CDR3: CASSLGIGPNYEQYF. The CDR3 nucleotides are TGTGCCAGCAGCTTGGGAATCGGACCCAACTACGAGCAGTACTTC.

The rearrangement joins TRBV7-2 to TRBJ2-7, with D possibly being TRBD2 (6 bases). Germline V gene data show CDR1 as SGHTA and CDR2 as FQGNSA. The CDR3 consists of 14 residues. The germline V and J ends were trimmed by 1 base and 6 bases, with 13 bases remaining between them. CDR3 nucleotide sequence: TGTGCCAGCAGCTTAGGGAGGGGTATGCCCGAGCAGTACTTC. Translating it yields CASSLGRGMPEQYF. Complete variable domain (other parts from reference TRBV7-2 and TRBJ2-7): GAGVSQSPSNKVTEKGKDVELRCDPISGHTALYWYRQSLGQGLEFLIYFQGNSAPDKSGLPSDRFSAERTGGSVSTLTIQRTQQEDSAVYLCASSLGRGMPEQYFGPGTRLTVT.

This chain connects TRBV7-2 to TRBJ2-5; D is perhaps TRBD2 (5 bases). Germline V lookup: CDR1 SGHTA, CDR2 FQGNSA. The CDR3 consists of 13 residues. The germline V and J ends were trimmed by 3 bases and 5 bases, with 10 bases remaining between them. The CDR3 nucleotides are TGTGCCAGCAGCTTGGACTCGCCGGAGACCCAGTACTTC. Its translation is CASSLDSPETQYF. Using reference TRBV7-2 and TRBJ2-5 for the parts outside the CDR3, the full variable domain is GAGVSQSPSNKVTEKGKDVELRCDPISGHTALYWYRQSLGQGLEFLIYFQGNSAPDKSGLPSDRFSAERTGGSVSTLTIQRTQQEDSAVYLCASSLDSPETQYFGPGTRLLVL.

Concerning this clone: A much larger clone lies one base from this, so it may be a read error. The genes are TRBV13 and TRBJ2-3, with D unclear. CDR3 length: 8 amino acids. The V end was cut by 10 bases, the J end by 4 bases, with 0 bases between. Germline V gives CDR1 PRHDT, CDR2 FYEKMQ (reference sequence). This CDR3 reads CATDTQYF. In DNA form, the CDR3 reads TGTGCCACAGATACGCAGTATTTT.

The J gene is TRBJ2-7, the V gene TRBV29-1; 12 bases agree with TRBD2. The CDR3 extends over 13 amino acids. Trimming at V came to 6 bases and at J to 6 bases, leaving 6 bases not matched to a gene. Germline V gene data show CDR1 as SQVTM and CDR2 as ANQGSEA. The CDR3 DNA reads TGCAGCGTCCAGACTAGCGGGAGTGGCGAGCAGTACTTC. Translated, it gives CSVQTSGSGEQYF.

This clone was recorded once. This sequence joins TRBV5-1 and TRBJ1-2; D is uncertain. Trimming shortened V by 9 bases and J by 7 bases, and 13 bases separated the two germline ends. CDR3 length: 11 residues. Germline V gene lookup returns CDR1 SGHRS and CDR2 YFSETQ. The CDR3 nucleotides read TGCGCCACCTCAAGCCGGGGTGGCTACACCTTC. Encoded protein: CATSSRGGYTF.

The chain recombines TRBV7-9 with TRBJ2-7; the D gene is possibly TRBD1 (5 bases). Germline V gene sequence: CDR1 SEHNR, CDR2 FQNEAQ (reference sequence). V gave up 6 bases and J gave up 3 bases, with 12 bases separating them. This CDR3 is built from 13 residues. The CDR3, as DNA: TGTGCCAGCAGTTTTACAGGAGTCTACGAGCAGTACTTC. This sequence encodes CASSFTGVYEQYF.

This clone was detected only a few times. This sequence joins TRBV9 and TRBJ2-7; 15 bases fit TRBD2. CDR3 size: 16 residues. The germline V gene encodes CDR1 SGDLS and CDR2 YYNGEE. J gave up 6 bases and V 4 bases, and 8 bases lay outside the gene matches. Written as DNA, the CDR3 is TGTGCCAGCAGCATTGACCCGGGACTAGCGGGAGGCGAGCAGTACTTC. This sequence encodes CASSIDPGLAGGEQYF.

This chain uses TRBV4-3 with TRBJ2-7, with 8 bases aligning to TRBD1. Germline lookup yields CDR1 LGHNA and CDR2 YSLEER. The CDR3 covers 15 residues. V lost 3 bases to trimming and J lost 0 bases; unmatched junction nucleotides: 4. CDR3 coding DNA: TGCGCCAGCAGCCAGGGACAGGACCACTCCTACGAGCAGTACTTC. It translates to CASSQGQDHSYEQYF.

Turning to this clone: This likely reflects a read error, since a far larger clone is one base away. The CDR3 region is CASSLDQGGNIQYF. CDR3 nucleotide sequence: TGTGCCAGCAGCTTAGACCAGGGGGGAAACATTCAGTACTTC. The chain uses TRBV5-4 and TRBJ2-4, with a possible D match to TRBD1 (7 bases). The germline V gene encodes CDR1 SGHNT and CDR2 YYREEE (reference sequence). The CDR3 length is 14 residues. Deletions cut 2 bases from V and 6 bases from J, with 12 bases between.

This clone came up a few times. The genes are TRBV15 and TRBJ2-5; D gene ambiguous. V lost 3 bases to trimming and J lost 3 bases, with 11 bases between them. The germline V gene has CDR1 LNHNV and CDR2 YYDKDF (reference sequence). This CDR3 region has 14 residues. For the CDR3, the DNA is TGTGCCACCAGCAGGTCCAACCTCGAAGAGACCCAGTACTTC. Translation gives CATSRSNLEETQYF. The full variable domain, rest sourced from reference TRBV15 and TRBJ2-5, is DAMVIQNPRYQVTQFGKPVTLSCSQTLNHNVMYWYQQKSSQAPKLLFHYYDKDFNNEADTPDNFQSRRPNTSFCFLDIRSPGLGDTAMYLCATSRSNLEETQYFGPGTRLLVL.

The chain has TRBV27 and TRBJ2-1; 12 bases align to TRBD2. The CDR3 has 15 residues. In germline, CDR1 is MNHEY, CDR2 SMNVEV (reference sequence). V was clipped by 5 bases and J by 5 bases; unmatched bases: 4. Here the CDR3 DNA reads TGTGCCAGCAGTCCAGGACTAGCGGGAAACAATGAGCAGTTCTTC. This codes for CASSPGLAGNNEQFF.

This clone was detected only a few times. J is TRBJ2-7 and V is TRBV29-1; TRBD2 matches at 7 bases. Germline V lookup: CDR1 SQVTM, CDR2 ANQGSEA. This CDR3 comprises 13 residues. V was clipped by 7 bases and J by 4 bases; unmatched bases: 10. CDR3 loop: CSASQRGFYEQYF. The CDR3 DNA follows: TGCAGCGCTAGTCAGCGGGGATTTTACGAGCAGTACTTC.

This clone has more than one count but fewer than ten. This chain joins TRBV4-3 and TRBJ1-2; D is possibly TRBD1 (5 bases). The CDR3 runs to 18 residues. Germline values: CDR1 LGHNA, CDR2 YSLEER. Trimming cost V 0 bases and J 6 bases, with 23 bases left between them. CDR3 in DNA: TGCGCCAGCAGCCAAGACGTCACGACCGGACACATGGTGGATGGCTACACCTTC. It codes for CASSQDVTTGHMVDGYTF.